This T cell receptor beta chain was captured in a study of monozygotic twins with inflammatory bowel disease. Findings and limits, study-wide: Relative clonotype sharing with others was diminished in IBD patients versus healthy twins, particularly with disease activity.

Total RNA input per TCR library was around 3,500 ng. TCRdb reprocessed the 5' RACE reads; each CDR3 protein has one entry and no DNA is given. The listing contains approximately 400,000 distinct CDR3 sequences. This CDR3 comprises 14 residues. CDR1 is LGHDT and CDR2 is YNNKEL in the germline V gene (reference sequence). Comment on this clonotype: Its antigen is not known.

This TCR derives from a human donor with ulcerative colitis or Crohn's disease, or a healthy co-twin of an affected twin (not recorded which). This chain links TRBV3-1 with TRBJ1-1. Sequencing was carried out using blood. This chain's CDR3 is CASSQGRGSAEAFF.